This is a list of T cell receptor beta chains from one sample in a study of control samples from healthy donors and cancer patients. The method was immunoSEQ multiplex PCR; TCRdb's version includes in-frame clones alone and lacks a portion of them. The sample contains roughly 400,000 clones, approximately 90% of which appear only once. The sample comprised PBMCs. The receptor source for this set is a man in his forties with head and neck cancer. Each CDR3 is given with its conserved first and last residue. The order of the fields is J gene, clone size, V gene, D gene, CDR3 protein, CDR3 DNA. The D gene is left open where the match is weak. Clone size is given for some rows only: seen once, a few or many times, or a class if the clone is expanded.

TRBJ2-5,NA,TRBV10-2,NA,CASSVEGVVLETQYF,TGCGCCAGCAGTGTGGAGGGGGTAGTATTAGAGACCCAGTACTTC
TRBJ1-5,NA,TRBV12-3/TRBV12-4,NA,CASNLPNQPQHF,TGTGCCAGCAACCTCCCGAATCAGCCCCAGCATTTT
TRBJ2-7,NA,TRBV7-6,NA,CASSSGVGSYEQYF,TGTGCCAGCAGCTCGGGGGTAGGCTCCTACGAGCAGTACTTC
TRBJ2-1,NA,TRBV6-5,NA,CASTEGPFPYNEQFF,TGTGCCAGCACCGAGGGGCCTTTCCCCTACAATGAGCAGTTCTTC
TRBJ1-1,NA,TRBV10-3,NA,CAISETTEAFF,TGTGCCATCAGCGAGACGACCGAAGCTTTCTTT
TRBJ1-4,NA,TRBV15,NA,CATSRGGQDNEKLFF,TGTGCCACCAGCAGAGGCGGGCAGGATAATGAAAAACTGTTTTTT
TRBJ1-2,NA,TRBV30,NA,CAWSAERTVYGYTF,TGTGCCTGGAGTGCGGAACGGACAGTCTATGGCTACACCTTC
TRBJ2-7,NA,TRBV12-3/TRBV12-4,NA,CASSSRGGYEQYF,TGTGCCAGCAGTTCCAGGGGCGGCTACGAGCAGTACTTC
TRBJ1-6,NA,TRBV28,NA,CASTPGDSPLHF,TGTGCCAGCACCCCAGGGGACTCACCCCTCCACTTT
TRBJ2-2,NA,TRBV25-1,NA,CASSDPGQAGELFF,TGTGCCAGCAGTGATCCCGGTCAAGCCGGGGAGCTGTTTTTT
TRBJ1-1,once,TRBV7-3,NA,CASSLTSAENTEAFF,TGTGCCAGCAGCTTAACGTCCGCGGAGAACACTGAAGCTTTCTTT
TRBJ2-7,NA,TRBV14,NA,CASSNREGLREQYF,TGTGCCAGCAGCAACAGGGAGGGATTGCGCGAGCAGTACTTC
TRBJ2-2,NA,TRBV5-1,TRBD1,CASSLTGGYTGELFF,TGCGCCAGCAGCTTGACAGGGGGCTACACCGGGGAGCTGTTTTTT
TRBJ1-1,NA,TRBV28,NA,CASSITQGHTEAFF,TGTGCCAGCAGTATCACACAGGGTCACACTGAAGCTTTCTTT
TRBJ2-7,NA,TRBV28,NA,CASSLGQIVYEQYF,TGTGCCAGCAGTTTGGGGCAAATAGTATACGAGCAGTACTTC
TRBJ1-2,NA,TRBV18,NA,CASSTGIRTSNYGYTF,TGTGCCAGCTCAACCGGGATAAGGACTTCTAACTATGGCTACACCTTC
TRBJ1-1,NA,TRBV6-6,NA,CASRRSDAFF,TGTGCCAGCAGGAGATCTGATGCTTTCTTT
TRBJ1-2,NA,TRBV7-9,NA,CASSLLGDYGYTF,TGTGCCAGCAGCCTCCTCGGGGACTATGGCTACACCTTC
TRBJ1-3,NA,TRBV2,TRBD1,CASTRGQGPGNTIYF,TGTGCCAGCACTAGAGGACAGGGCCCTGGAAACACCATATATTTT
TRBJ2-7,NA,TRBV13,TRBD2,CASSSRGAYEQYF,TGTGCCAGCAGCTCCCGGGGGGCCTACGAGCAGTACTTC
TRBJ1-1,NA,TRBV2,TRBD1,CASSGDRGPTEAFF,TGTGCCAGCAGTGGGGACAGGGGACCCACTGAAGCTTTCTTT
TRBJ2-5,NA,TRBV28,NA,CASSLGGRGRLEQETQYF,TGTGCCAGCAGCTTAGGGGGGAGGGGGCGACTTGAACAAGAGACCCAGTACTTC
TRBJ2-1,NA,TRBV5-8,TRBD2,CASSLTGGTYNEQFF,TGTGCCAGCAGCTTGACGGGGGGAACCTACAATGAGCAGTTCTTC
TRBJ2-7,NA,TRBV24-1,TRBD1,CATSDGQVGSLYEQYF,TGTGCCACCAGTGATGGACAGGTGGGGTCCCTCTACGAGCAGTACTTC
TRBJ1-5,NA,TRBV28,TRBD1,CASSFSGGDRYSNQPQHF,TGTGCCAGCAGTTTCAGCGGCGGGGACAGGTATTCCAATCAGCCCCAGCATTTT
TRBJ2-7,NA,TRBV6-2/TRBV6-3,TRBD2,CASSYTLAGSYEQYF,TGTGCCAGCAGTTACACCCTAGCGGGTTCCTACGAGCAGTACTTC
TRBJ2-1,NA,TRBV5-1,TRBD2,CASSESGTRGYNEQFF,TGCGCCAGCAGCGAATCCGGGACTAGGGGGTACAATGAGCAGTTCTTC
TRBJ1-5,once,TRBV3-1/TRBV3-2,TRBD1,CASSQDRGTVSNQPQHF,TGTGCCAGCAGCCAAGATCGTGGGACAGTTAGCAATCAGCCCCAGCATTTT
TRBJ2-5,NA,TRBV12-5,TRBD2,CASGPTLGLAEQETQYF,TGTGCTAGTGGTCCAACTTTAGGACTAGCGGAGCAAGAGACCCAGTACTTC
TRBJ2-2,NA,TRBV28,TRBD2,CASSLAGGNTGELFF,TGTGCCAGCAGTTTGGCGGGAGGAAATACCGGGGAGCTGTTTTTT
TRBJ2-7,NA,TRBV11-2,NA,CASSTPGGPYEQYF,TGTGCCAGCAGCACGCCGGGGGGCCCATACGAGCAGTACTTC
TRBJ2-7,NA,TRBV11-2,TRBD1,CASSQTGQGAPEQYF,TGTGCCAGCAGCCAGACGGGACAGGGGGCGCCCGAGCAGTACTTC
TRBJ2-1,NA,TRBV10-3,TRBD2,CAISEVSGNEQFF,TGTGCCATCAGTGAGGTTAGCGGGAATGAGCAGTTCTTC
TRBJ1-1,NA,TRBV29-1,NA,CSAYSVEAFF,TGCAGCGCCTACTCTGTTGAAGCTTTCTTT
TRBJ2-6,NA,TRBV7-9,NA,CASSLEGGANVLTF,TGTGCCAGCAGCTTAGAAGGGGGGGCCAACGTCCTGACTTTC
TRBJ2-5,once,TRBV2,NA,CASSDIQGPETQYF,TGTGCCAGCAGTGACATCCAGGGTCCGGAGACCCAGTACTTC
TRBJ1-1,NA,TRBV3-1/TRBV3-2,TRBD1,CASSPRQGNTEAFF,TGTGCCAGCAGCCCCCGACAGGGAAACACTGAAGCTTTCTTT
TRBJ1-4,NA,TRBV28,NA,CASSLGPPEKLFF,TGTGCCAGCAGTTTGGGACCGCCTGAAAAACTGTTTTTT
TRBJ1-6,NA,TRBV5-6,NA,CASSLGNNSPLHF,TGTGCCAGCAGCTTGGGCAACAATTCACCCCTCCACTTT
TRBJ1-2,once,TRBV5-1,NA,CASSFGGGEGGYTF,TGCGCCAGCAGCTTTGGAGGAGGGGAAGGTGGCTACACCTTC
TRBJ1-1,once,TRBV25-1,NA,CASSPRQSWGAGEAFF,TGTGCCAGCAGCCCCCGACAGAGCTGGGGAGCGGGTGAAGCTTTCTTT
TRBJ2-2,NA,TRBV5-1,NA,CASGKAGARGTGELFF,TGCGCCAGCGGGAAGGCAGGGGCGCGGGGCACCGGGGAGCTGTTTTTT
TRBJ2-4,NA,TRBV7-9,NA,CASSLAVGQGWDIQYF,TGTGCCAGCAGCTTAGCGGTGGGCCAGGGCTGGGACATTCAGTACTTC
TRBJ2-2,NA,TRBV11-2,TRBD2,CASSLDRLAGGHTGELFF,TGTGCCAGCAGCTTAGACCGACTAGCGGGAGGTCACACCGGGGAGCTGTTTTTT
TRBJ1-1,NA,TRBV20-1,NA,CSAFRATEAFF,TGCAGTGCCTTCCGGGCAACTGAAGCTTTCTTT
TRBJ1-5,NA,TRBV2,NA,CASGHRSQPQHF,TGTGCCAGCGGGCACCGAAGTCAGCCCCAGCATTTT
TRBJ1-2,NA,TRBV7-3,TRBD1,CASSLSGTEDGYTF,TGTGCCAGCAGCTTATCGGGGACAGAGGATGGCTACACCTTC
TRBJ2-4,NA,TRBV29-1,NA,CSVDRSNIQYF,TGCAGCGTTGACAGGTCGAACATTCAGTACTTC
TRBJ2-7,few,TRBV6-5,TRBD1,CASRAGTADFEQYF,TGTGCCAGCAGGGCCGGGACAGCGGACTTCGAGCAGTACTTC
TRBJ1-6,NA,TRBV28,NA,CASSSPRDTLLNSPLHF,TGTGCCAGCAGCTCCCCCCGGGACACCCTTCTTAATTCACCCCTCCACTTT
TRBJ2-7,NA,TRBV6-2/TRBV6-3,NA,CASSYSRGRYEQYF,TGTGCCAGCAGTTACTCCCGGGGACGCTACGAGCAGTACTTC
TRBJ1-4,NA,TRBV9,NA,CASSGWDSGNEKLFF,TGTGCCAGCAGCGGCTGGGATTCGGGTAATGAAAAACTGTTTTTT
TRBJ2-3,NA,TRBV27,TRBD1,CASRPGTGRTDTQYF,TGTGCCAGCAGACCCGGGACAGGGAGGACAGATACGCAGTATTTT
TRBJ1-2,NA,TRBV28,TRBD1,CASSHPKGANYGYTF,TGTGCCAGCAGTCATCCCAAGGGGGCCAACTATGGCTACACCTTC
TRBJ2-7,once,TRBV9,NA,CASSAQTGITYEQYF,TGTGCCAGCAGCGCCCAGACGGGGATCACCTACGAGCAGTACTTC